What follows describes a single TCR beta chain. Antigen unknown. This entry comes from a study of PD-1 blockade in classical Hodgkin lymphoma. On the study more broadly: Patients were infused with nivolumab 3 mg/kg every 2 weeks. Points from the study as a whole: Patients who began taking nivolumab under 1 year after ASCT were left out. Complete responders' baseline diversity resembled that of newly diagnosed patients.

Assay: immunoSEQ multiplex PCR; the TCRdb copy retains only in-frame clones and omits some. Among nearly 55,000 clones listed, around 85% were seen once. This CDR3 is 15 amino acids long. Germline V gene sequence: CDR1 KGHSH, CDR2 LQKENI. Trimming stripped 3 bases from V and 0 bases from J, with 10 bases between. Exposure to brentuximab vedotin varied, and each patient had relapsed following autologous stem cell transplantation. The rearrangement joins TRBV18 to TRBJ2-3; a possible D gene is TRBD2 (6 bases). This clonotype originated in a human donor with classical Hodgkin lymphoma. The sample consisted of peripheral blood mononuclear cells (PBMCs), taken at baseline. CDR3 DNA sequence: TGTGCCAGCTCACCTTCCGGGACTAGCACAGATACGCAGTATTTT. It is translated as CASSPSGTSTDTQYF.